Listed below are T cell receptor beta chains from one sample, sequenced in a study of spatial heterogeneity in lung cancer. MiXCR, applied by TCRdb to the 5' RACE reads, yields one record per CDR3 protein. This sample has around 75,000 distinct CDR3 sequences, with 10% to 15% found just once. The sample was PBMCs, taken at surgery. These TCRs come from a male donor with early-stage non-small cell lung cancer. Both conserved end residues are trimmed from each CDR3. Some rows have no size entry. The others give once, few or many, or a class for an expanded clone.

v_gene	abundance	j_gene	CDR3aa
TRBV3-1	many	TRBJ2-5	ASSQILSLAGVSTQY
TRBV5-6	many	TRBJ1-5	ASSLVDQPQH
TRBV6-1	-	TRBJ1-1	ASRVSLNTEAF
TRBV12-3/TRBV12-4	many	TRBJ2-7	ASSLGPTAYEQY
TRBV12-3/TRBV12-4	many	TRBJ2-7	ASTLFLTGVPQY
TRBV10-3	few	TRBJ1-1	ATEDGGMNTEAF
TRBV5-1	once	TRBJ2-1	ASSPTSASSYNEQF
TRBV10-3	few	TRBJ1-1	AIRSTGGEGTEAF
TRBV20-1	many	TRBJ1-1	SARDLRDGEAF
TRBV6-2/TRBV6-3	-	TRBJ2-6	ASRPQRQGHQGANVLT
TRBV27	many	TRBJ2-1	ASSQTGLKTNEQF
TRBV11-3	once	TRBJ1-1	ASSLGGVAEAF
TRBV7-6	few	TRBJ2-7	ASSLRGGEQY
TRBV2	-	TRBJ1-1	ASRLSGNTEAF
TRBV28	-	TRBJ2-2	ASSSLQGQNTGELF
TRBV4-1	few	TRBJ2-1	ASSQESRDRAVF
TRBV15	few	TRBJ2-3	ATSRDILAGPLDTQY
TRBV4-3	-	TRBJ2-7	ASSQDNRGEEQY
TRBV4-3	many	TRBJ2-4	ASSQDPTGTGRNIQY
TRBV10-3	-	TRBJ1-1	AISESVAGKAF
TRBV9	-	TRBJ1-2	ASSVGITTEDGYT
TRBV2	-	TRBJ2-5	ASRGTRTVETQY